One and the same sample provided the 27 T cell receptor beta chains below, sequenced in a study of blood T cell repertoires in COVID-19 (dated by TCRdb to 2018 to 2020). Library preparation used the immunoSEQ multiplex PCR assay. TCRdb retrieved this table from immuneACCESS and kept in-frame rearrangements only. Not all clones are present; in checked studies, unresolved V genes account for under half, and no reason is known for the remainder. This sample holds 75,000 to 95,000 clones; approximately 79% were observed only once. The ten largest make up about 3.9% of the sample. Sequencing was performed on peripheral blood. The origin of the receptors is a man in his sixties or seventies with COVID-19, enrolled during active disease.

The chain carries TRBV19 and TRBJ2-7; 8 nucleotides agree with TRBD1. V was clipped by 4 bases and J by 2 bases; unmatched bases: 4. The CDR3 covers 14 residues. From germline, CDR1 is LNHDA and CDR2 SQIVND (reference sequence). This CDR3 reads CASSKRTGPYEQYF. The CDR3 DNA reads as TGTGCCAGTAGTAAAAGGACAGGGCCCTACGAGCAGTACTTC.

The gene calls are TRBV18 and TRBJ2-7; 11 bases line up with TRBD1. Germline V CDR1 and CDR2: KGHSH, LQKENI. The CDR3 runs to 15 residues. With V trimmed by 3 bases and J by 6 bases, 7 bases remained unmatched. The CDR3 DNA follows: TGTGCCAGCTCACCGGTCGGGACAGGGGGAGGCGAGCAGTACTTC. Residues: CASSPVGTGGGEQYF.

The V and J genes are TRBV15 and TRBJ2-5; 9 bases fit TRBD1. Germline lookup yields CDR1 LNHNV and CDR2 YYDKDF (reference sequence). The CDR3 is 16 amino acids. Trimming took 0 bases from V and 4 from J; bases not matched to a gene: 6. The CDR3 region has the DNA TGTGCCACCAGCAGAGATGGGACAGGGATGGGAGAGACCCAGTACTTC. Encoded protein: CATSRDGTGMGETQYF. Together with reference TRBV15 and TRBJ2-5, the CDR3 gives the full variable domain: DAMVIQNPRYQVTQFGKPVTLSCSQTLNHNVMYWYQQKSSQAPKLLFHYYDKDFNNEADTPDNFQSRRPNTSFCFLDIRSPGLGDTAMYLCATSRDGTGMGETQYFGPGTRLLVL.

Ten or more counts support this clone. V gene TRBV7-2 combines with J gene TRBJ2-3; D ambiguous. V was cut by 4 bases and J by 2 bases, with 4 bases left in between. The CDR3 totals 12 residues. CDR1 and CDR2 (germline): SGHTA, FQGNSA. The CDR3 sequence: CASSSSTDTQYF. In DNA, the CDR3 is TGTGCCAGCAGCTCGTCCACAGATACGCAGTATTTT.

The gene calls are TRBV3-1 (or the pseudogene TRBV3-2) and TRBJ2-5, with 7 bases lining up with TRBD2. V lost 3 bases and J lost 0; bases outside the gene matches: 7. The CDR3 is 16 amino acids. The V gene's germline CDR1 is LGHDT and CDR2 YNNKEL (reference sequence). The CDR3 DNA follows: TGTGCCAGCAGCCAGGGTGGCGGGACTAACCAAGAGACCCAGTACTTC. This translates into CASSQGGGTNQETQYF.

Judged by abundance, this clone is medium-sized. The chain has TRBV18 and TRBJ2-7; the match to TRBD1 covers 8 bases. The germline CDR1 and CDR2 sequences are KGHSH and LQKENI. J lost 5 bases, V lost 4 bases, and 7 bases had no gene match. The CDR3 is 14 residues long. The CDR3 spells CASSLRTGLDEQYF. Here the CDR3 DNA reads TGTGCCAGCTCACTTCGGACAGGGCTGGACGAGCAGTACTTC.

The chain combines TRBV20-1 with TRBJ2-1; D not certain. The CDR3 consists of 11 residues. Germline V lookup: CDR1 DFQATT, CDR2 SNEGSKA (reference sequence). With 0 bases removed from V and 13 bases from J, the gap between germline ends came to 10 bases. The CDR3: CSARDQQTQFF. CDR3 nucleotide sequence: TGCAGTGCTAGAGATCAGCAGACTCAGTTCTTC.

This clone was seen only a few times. CDR3 amino acids: CASSLTWTGSAPLHF. Here the CDR3 DNA reads TGTGCCAGCAGCTTAACTTGGACGGGATCGGCACCCCTCCACTTT. The rearrangement uses TRBV7-2 and TRBJ1-6; the D is unclear. The germline CDR1 and CDR2 sequences are SGHTA and FQGNSA. The CDR3 extends over 15 amino acids. V lost 2 bases to trimming and J lost 11 bases, with 16 bases between them. Complete variable domain (other parts from reference TRBV7-2 and TRBJ1-6): GAGVSQSPSNKVTEKGKDVELRCDPISGHTALYWYRQSLGQGLEFLIYFQGNSAPDKSGLPSDRFSAERTGGSVSTLTIQRTQQEDSAVYLCASSLTWTGSAPLHFGNGTRLTVT.

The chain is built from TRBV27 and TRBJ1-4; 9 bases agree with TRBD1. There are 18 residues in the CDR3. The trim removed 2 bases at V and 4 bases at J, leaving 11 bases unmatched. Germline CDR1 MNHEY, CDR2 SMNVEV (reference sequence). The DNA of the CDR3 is TGTGCCAGCAGTTTAACACCCCCGGGACAGGGCCTTAATGAAAAACTGTTTTTT. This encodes CASSLTPPGQGLNEKLFF.

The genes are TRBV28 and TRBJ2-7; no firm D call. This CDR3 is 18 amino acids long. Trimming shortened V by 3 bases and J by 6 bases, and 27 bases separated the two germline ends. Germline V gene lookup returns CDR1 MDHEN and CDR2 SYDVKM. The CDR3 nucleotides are TGTGCCAGCAGTTTTTACGGGTTTAGAGTGAGAGGCGTAGGCGAGCAGTACTTC. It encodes CASSFYGFRVRGVGEQYF.

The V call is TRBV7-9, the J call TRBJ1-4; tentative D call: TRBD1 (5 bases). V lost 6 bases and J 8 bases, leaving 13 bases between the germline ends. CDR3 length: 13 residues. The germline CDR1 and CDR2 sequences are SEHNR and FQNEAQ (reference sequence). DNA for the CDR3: TGTGCCAGCAGTCCGCAGGGCCCAGAAAAACTGTTTTTT. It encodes CASSPQGPEKLFF.

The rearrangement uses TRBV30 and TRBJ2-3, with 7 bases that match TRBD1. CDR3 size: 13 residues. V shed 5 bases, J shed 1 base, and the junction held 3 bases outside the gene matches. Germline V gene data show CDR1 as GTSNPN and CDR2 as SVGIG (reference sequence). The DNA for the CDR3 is TGTGCCTGGGACAGGGATGGCACAGATACGCAGTATTTT. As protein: CAWDRDGTDTQYF. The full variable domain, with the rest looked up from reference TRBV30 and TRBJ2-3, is SQTIHQWPATLVQPVGSPLSLECTVEGTSNPNLYWYRQAAGRGLQLLFYSVGIGQISSEVPQNLSASRPQDRQFILSSKKLLLSDSGFYLCAWDRDGTDTQYFGPGTRLTVL.

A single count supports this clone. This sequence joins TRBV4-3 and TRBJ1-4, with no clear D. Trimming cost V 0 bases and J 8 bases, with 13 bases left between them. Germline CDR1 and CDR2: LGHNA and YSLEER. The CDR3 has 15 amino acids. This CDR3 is CASSQETRSYEKLFF. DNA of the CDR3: TGCGCCAGCAGCCAAGAAACCAGATCGTACGAAAAACTGTTTTTT.

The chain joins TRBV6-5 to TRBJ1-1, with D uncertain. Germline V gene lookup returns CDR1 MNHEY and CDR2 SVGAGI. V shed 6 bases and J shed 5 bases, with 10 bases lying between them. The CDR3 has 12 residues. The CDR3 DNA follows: TGTGCCAGCAGAAAATACGGGACTGAAGCTTTCTTT. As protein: CASRKYGTEAFF.

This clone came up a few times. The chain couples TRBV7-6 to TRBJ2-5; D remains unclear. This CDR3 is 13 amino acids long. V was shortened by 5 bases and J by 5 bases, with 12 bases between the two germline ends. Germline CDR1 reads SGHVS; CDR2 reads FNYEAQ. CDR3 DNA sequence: TGTGCCAGCAGCCACGGCGGCAGTGAGACCCAGTACTTC. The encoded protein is CASSHGGSETQYF. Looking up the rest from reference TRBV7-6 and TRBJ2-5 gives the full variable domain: GAGVSQSPRYKVTKRGQDVALRCDPISGHVSLYWYRQALGQGPEFLTYFNYEAQQDKSGLPNDRFSAERPEGSISTLTIQRTEQRDSAMYRCASSHGGSETQYFGPGTRLLVL.

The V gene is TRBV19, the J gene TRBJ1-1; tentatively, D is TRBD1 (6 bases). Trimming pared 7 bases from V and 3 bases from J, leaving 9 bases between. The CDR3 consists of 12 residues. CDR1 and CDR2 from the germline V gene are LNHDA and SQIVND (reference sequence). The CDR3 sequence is CASTDRYTEAFF. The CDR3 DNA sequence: TGTGCCAGTACCGACAGGTACACTGAAGCTTTCTTT.

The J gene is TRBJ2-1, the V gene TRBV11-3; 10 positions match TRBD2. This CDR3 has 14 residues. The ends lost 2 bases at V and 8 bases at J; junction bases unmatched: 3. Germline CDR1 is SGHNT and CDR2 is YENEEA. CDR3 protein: CASSLLAGVHEQFF. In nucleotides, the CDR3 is TGTGCCAGCAGCTTACTAGCGGGAGTCCATGAGCAGTTCTTC.

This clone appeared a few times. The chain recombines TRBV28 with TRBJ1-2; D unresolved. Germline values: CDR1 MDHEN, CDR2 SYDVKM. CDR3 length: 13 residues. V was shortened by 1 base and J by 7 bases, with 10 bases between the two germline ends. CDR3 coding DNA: TGTGCCAGCAGTTTATACCCCTCGGGTGGCTACACCTTC. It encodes CASSLYPSGGYTF.

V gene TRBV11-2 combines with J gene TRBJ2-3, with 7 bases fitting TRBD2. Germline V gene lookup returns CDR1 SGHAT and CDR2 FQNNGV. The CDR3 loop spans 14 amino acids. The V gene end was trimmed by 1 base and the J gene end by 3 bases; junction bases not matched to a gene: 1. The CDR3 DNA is TGTGCCAGCAGCTTAGTAGCGGGTACAGATACGCAGTATTTT. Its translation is CASSLVAGTDTQYF.

CDR3 region: CASSVEVAGNTIYF. In DNA, the CDR3 is TGTGCCAGCAGCGTTGAGGTTGCTGGAAACACCATATATTTT. The chain combines TRBV9 with TRBJ1-3, with D hard to call. Germline loops: CDR1 SGDLS, CDR2 YYNGEE. This CDR3 contains 14 residues. With 2 bases removed from V and 2 bases from J, the gap between germline ends came to 8 bases.

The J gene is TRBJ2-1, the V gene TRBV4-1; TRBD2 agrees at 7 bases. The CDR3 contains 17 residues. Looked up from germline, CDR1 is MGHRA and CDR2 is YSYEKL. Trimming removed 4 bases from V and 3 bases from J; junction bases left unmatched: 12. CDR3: CASSPPPGRERYNEQFF. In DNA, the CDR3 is TGCGCCAGCAGCCCCCCCCCTGGGAGGGAGCGCTACAATGAGCAGTTCTTC.

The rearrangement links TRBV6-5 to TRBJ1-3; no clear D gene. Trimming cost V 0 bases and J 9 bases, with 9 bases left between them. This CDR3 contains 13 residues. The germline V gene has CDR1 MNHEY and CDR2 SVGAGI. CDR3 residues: CASSYSQESTIYF. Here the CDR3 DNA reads TGTGCCAGCAGTTACTCTCAAGAGAGCACCATATATTTT.

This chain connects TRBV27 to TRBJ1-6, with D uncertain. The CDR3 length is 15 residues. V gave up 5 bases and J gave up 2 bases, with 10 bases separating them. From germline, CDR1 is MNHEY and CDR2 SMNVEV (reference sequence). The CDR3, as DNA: TGTGCCAGCAGTACTTCAGGTGCCTATAATTCACCCCTCCACTTT. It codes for CASSTSGAYNSPLHF.

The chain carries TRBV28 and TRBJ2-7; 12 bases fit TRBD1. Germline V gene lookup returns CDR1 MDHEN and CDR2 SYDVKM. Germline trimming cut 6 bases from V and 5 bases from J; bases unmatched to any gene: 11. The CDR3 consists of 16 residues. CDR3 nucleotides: TGTGCCAGCAGCGAAACCGGGACAGGGGGCCACCACGAGCAGTACTTC. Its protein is CASSETGTGGHHEQYF.

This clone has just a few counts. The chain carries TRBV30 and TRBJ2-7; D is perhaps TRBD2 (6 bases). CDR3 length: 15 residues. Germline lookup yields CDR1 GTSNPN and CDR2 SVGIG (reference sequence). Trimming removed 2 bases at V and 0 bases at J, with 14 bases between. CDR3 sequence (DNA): TGTGCCTGGAGTCGTAGCGGCTACCCCTCCTACGAGCAGTACTTC. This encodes CAWSRSGYPSYEQYF.

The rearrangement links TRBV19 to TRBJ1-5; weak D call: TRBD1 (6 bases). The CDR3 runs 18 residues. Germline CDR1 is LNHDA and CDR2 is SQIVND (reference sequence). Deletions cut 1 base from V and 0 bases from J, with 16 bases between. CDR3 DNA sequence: TGTGCCAGTAGTATAGGTTTTCGGGACACCTATAGCAATCAGCCCCAGCATTTT. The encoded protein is CASSIGFRDTYSNQPQHF.

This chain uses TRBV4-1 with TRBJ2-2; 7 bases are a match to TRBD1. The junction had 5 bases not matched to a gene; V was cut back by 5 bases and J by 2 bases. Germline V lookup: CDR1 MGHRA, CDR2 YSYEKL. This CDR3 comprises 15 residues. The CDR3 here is CASSTGTANTGELFF. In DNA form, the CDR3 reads TGCGCCAGCAGCACCGGGACAGCTAACACCGGGGAGCTGTTTTTT.